One TCR beta chain is described in this entry. This CDR3 is also generated by other DNA sequences in the sample. The data were taken from a study of blood T cell repertoires in COVID-19. Trimming cost V 3 bases and J 2 bases, with 7 bases left between them. CDR3 length: 13 residues. Profiling relied on immunoSEQ multiplex PCR, and the TCRdb table lists in-frame clones only, not all of them. The table includes approximately 100,000 clones, roughly 80% detected once. The sample taken for sequencing was peripheral blood. The receptor was derived from a woman older than 75 with active or convalescent COVID-19. The genes are TRBV12-3 or TRBV12-4 and TRBJ1-2; no reliable D call. In nucleotides, the CDR3 is TGTGCCAGCAGTTTGGGAGGGAACTATGGCTACACCTTC. Protein: CASSLGGNYGYTF.